The clone carrying this TCR beta chain was seen at least ten times. Its antigen is still unknown. The CDR3 spans 15 residues. V lost 10 bases and J lost 8, with 23 bases in between. Germline V CDR1 and CDR2: MNHNY, SVGAGI (reference sequence). This specimen belongs to a study of shared clonotypes between healthy human individuals. Broader study findings: The expectation was that sequencing depth would affect clonotype sharing among donors. Few donors restricted represented genetic and exposure-history diversity.

A deep-level run was used for the assay. Measured with immunoSEQ multiplex PCR; TCRdb has only the in-frame clones, and not every one. The data hold 950,000 to 1,300,000 clones, with around 76% observed a single time. The chain couples TRBV6-6 to TRBJ2-2; D may match TRBD1 or TRBD2 (6 bases each). The clonotype originates from a young man in good health. The sequenced material came from memory CD4+ T cells sorted from blood. Subset defined: CD45RA-negative fraction. The CDR3 region has the DNA TGTGCCACCTATTCGGAGGGACCAAGGGGGGGGGAGCTGTTTTTT. Its protein is CATYSEGPRGGELFF.